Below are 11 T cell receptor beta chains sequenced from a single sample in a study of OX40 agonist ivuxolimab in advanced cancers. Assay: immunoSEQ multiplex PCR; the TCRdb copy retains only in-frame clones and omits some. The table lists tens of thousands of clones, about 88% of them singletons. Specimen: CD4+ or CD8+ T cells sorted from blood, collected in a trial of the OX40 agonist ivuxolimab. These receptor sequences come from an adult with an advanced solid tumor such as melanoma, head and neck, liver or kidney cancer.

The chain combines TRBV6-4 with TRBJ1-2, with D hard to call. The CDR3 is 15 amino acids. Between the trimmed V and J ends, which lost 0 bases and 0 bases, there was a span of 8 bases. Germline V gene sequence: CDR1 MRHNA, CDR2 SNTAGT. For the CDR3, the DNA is TGTGCCAGCAGTGACTCCCGGCAGGCTAACTATGGCTACACCTTC. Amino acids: CASSDSRQANYGYTF.

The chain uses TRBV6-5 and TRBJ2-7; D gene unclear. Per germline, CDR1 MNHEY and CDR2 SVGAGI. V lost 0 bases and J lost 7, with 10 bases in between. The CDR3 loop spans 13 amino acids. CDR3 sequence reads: CASSYSGFREQYF. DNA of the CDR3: TGTGCCAGCAGTTACTCAGGGTTTCGTGAGCAGTACTTC.

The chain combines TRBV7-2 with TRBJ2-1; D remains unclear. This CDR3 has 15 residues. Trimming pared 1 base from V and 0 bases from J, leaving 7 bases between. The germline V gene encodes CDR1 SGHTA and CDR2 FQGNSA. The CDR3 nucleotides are TGTGCCAGCAGCTTAGTGAGGAGCTCCTACAATGAGCAGTTCTTC. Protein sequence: CASSLVRSSYNEQFF.

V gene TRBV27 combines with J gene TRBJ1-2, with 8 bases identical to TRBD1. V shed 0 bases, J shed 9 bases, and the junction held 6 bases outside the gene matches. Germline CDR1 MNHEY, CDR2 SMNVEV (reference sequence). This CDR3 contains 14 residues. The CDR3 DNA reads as TGTGCCAGCAGTTTATCGTCAGGGGGCGGAAGCTACACCTTC. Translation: CASSLSSGGGSYTF.

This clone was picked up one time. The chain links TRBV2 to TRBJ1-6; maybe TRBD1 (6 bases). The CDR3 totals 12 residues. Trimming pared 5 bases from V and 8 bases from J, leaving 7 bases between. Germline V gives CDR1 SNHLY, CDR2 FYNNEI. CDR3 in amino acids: CASSNRDSPLHF. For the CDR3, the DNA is TGTGCCAGCAGTAACAGGGATTCACCCCTCCACTTT.

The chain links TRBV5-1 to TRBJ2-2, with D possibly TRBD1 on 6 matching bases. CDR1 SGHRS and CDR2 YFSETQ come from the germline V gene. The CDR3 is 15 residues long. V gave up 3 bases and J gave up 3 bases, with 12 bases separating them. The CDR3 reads CASSSNRVDTGELFF. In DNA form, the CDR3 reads TGCGCCAGCAGCTCCAACAGGGTAGACACCGGGGAGCTGTTTTTT.

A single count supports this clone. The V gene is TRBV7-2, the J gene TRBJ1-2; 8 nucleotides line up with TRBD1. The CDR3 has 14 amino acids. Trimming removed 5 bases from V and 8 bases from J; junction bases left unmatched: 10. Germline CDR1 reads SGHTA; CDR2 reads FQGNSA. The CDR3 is CASSRYQGAQGYTF. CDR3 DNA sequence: TGTGCCAGCAGCCGGTACCAGGGGGCGCAGGGCTACACCTTC. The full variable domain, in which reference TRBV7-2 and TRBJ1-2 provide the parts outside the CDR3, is GAGVSQSPSNKVTEKGKDVELRCDPISGHTALYWYRQSLGQGLEFLIYFQGNSAPDKSGLPSDRFSAERTGGSVSTLTIQRTQQEDSAVYLCASSRYQGAQGYTFGSGTRLTVV.

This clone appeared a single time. For the CDR3, the DNA is TGCGCCAGCAGCTTGTCCGGGACAACGAACACTGAAGCTTTCTTT. Amino acid sequence: CASSLSGTTNTEAFF. V usage is TRBV5-1 and J usage is TRBJ1-1; a possible D gene is TRBD1 (6 bases). The CDR3 covers 15 residues. V gave up 1 base and J gave up 1 base, with 11 bases separating them. Germline lookup yields CDR1 SGHRS and CDR2 YFSETQ.

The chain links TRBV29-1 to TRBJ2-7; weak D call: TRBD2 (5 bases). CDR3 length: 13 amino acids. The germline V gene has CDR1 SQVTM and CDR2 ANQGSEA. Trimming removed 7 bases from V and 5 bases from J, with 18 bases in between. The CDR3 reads CSARRGLDHEQYF. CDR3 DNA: TGCAGCGCCCGACGGGGATTAGACCACGAGCAGTACTTC.

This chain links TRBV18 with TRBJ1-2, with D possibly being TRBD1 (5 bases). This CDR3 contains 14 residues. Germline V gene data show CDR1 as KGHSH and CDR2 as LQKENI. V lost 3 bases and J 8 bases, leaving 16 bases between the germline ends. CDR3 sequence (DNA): TGTGCCAGCTCACCCCCCGGGACCTTAGGAGGCTACACCTTC. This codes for CASSPPGTLGGYTF.

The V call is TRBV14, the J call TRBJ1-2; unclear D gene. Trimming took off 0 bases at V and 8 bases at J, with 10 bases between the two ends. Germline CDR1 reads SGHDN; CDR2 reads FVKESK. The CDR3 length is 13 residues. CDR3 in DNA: TGTGCCAGCAGCCAAGATACGTATAGAGGCTACACCTTC. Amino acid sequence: CASSQDTYRGYTF.